This TCR beta chain was obtained from a study of pediatric ulcerative colitis. Generated by immunoSEQ multiplex PCR, the TCRdb table keeps only in-frame clones and is missing some. The sample gives about 64,000 clones, about 90% of which show up once; roughly 3.8% is in the top ten. Study results and limitations: Blood-rectal clonal overlap within each person was significantly higher in ulcerative colitis patients than controls.

In regard to this clone: Its antigen is not known.

The CDR3 loop spans 15 amino acids. V lost 0 bases and J lost 6, with 12 bases in between. Looked up from germline, CDR1 is LNHNV and CDR2 is YYDKDF (reference sequence). The sample comprised blood. This chain connects TRBV15 to TRBJ2-1, with a tentative D call TRBD2 (6 bases). The receptor's source is a boy between 10 and 17 years old with severe ulcerative colitis. As DNA, the CDR3 is TGTGCCACCAGCAGAGATAATAGGAGGGTCAATGAGCAGTTCTTC. It yields the protein CATSRDNRRVNEQFF.